This T cell receptor beta chain was obtained from a study of blood T cells in healthy people across ages. Notes on the study in general: Greater diversity and more naive CD4+ cells were seen in long-lived donors than in aged donors. Roughly linear declines in TCR beta diversity per million T cells occurred with age.

It was with a sample-barcoded 5' primer and a J-beta primer mix that a second PCR of roughly 7 to 12 cycles was run. Per sample, CDR3-containing paired-end reads numbered at least 2.5 million. TCRdb re-derived calls from the 5' RACE reads in MiXCR, one entry per CDR3 protein. There are about 970,000 distinct CDR3 sequences in the sample; 45% to 60% occur only once, and 20% to 25% lies in the top ten. Healthy Russian Caucasian donors spanned ages about 6 to 100 years. For this clonotype: The antigen is not known.

The sequenced sample consisted of blood. This receptor was obtained from a woman aged 55-69 years in good health.

The CDR3 loop is CASSFPDRAYEQYF. The CDR3 DNA reads as TGTGCCAGCAGTTTTCCAGACAGGGCCTACGAGCAGTACTTC. The chain employs TRBV27 and TRBJ2-7, with TRBD1 matching over 7 bases. The length of the CDR3 is 14 residues. With V trimmed by 3 bases and J by 2 bases, 4 bases remained unmatched. CDR1 is MNHEY and CDR2 is SMNVEV in the germline V gene (reference sequence).